The T cell receptor (beta chain) described here comes from a study of neurological immune-mediated disorders. Study-wide results and caveats: Private repertoires in all groups were suggested by the absence of shared CDR3 amino acid sequences among expanded clones across subjects.

Trimming cost V 7 bases and J 2 bases; bases outside gene matches: 6. The CDR3 extends over 16 amino acids. Time point denoted: longitudinal time-point 3. PBMCs stored at -80 C, 2 million in total, were the source of the unsorted libraries. Synthesis of cDNA was carried out by template-switch 5'RACE. The reaction used 10-nucleotide random UMIs. Sequencing runs each yielded over 180 million TCR-beta sequences from 15-18 subjects. From the 5' RACE reads, TCRdb called clonotypes with MiXCR, one entry per CDR3 protein. The data show fewer than 50,000 distinct CDR3 sequences, roughly 13% seen once. This clonotype occurred many times. Antigen specificity is unknown.

The sample was PBMCs. The chain recombines TRBV12-3 or TRBV12-4 with TRBJ2-2; 11 nucleotides match TRBD2. This sequence originates from a male donor with HTLV-1-associated myelopathy (HAM/TSP). The CDR3 sequence: CASNRLAGLNTGELFF. Written as DNA, the CDR3 is TGTGCCAGCAATAGACTAGCGGGGCTTAACACCGGGGAGCTGTTTTTT.